Shown below are 5 T cell receptor beta chains from a single sample sequenced in a study of CD8 T cells in Susac syndrome. Reverse transcription used about 0.45 to 1 ug RNA and random hexamers. TCRdb re-derived calls from the immunoSEQ multiplex PCR reads in MiXCR, one entry per CDR3 protein. The sample lists some 150,000 distinct CDR3 sequences, about 95% occurring once. The specimen was CD4+ T cells from PBMCs. All receptors derive from a human donor with Susac syndrome.

Points on this clonotype: At one boundary the junction diverges from the germline segment, which might be a read error. V is TRBV20-1 and J is TRBJ1-3; D perhaps matches TRBD1 (5 bases). Per germline, CDR1 DFQATT and CDR2 SNEGSKA (reference sequence). The CDR3 totals 11 residues. This CDR3 is CSARSGTQGSF. The CDR3 DNA follows: TGCAGTGCTAGATCCGGGACCCAAGGTAGTTTT.

The chain links TRBV5-1 to TRBJ1-4; D gene uncertain. V gave up 0 bases and J gave up 3 bases, with 9 bases separating them. Germline V gene lookup returns CDR1 SGHRS and CDR2 YFSETQ. The CDR3 covers 15 residues. CDR3 sequence reads: CASSLEAMSNEKLFF. The CDR3 DNA sequence: TGCGCCAGCAGCTTGGAGGCGATGTCTAATGAAAAACTGTTTTTT. Full variable domain (rest looked up from reference TRBV5-1 and TRBJ1-4): KAGVTQTPRYLIKTRGQQVTLSCSPISGHRSVSWYQQTPGQGLQFLFEYFSETQRNKGNFPGRFSGRQFSNSRSEMNVSTLELGDSALYLCASSLEAMSNEKLFFGSGTQLSVL.

The V and J genes are TRBV6-2 or TRBV6-3 and TRBJ2-5; 15 bases map to TRBD2. The germline V gene has CDR1 MNHEY and CDR2 SVGEGT. This CDR3 has 16 residues. Trimming took 2 bases from V and 7 from J; bases not matched to a gene: 5. The CDR3 sequence is CASSYGGLAGGGTQYF. CDR3 bases: TGTGCCAGCAGTTACGGGGGACTAGCGGGGGGCGGGACCCAGTACTTC.

The genes are TRBV13 and TRBJ2-1, with a weak D call TRBD1 (5 bases). CDR3 size: 13 residues. Between the trimmed V and J ends, which lost 3 bases and 10 bases, there was a span of 13 bases. Germline-derived CDR1 and CDR2 are PRHDT and FYEKMQ (reference sequence). This CDR3 reads CASSLGPWGEQFF. CDR3 sequence (DNA): TGTGCCAGCAGCTTGGGGCCGTGGGGAGAGCAGTTCTTC.

This clonotype was detected only once. The chain couples TRBV29-1 to TRBJ2-7, with 11 nucleotides matching TRBD1. CDR1 and CDR2 from the germline V gene are SQVTM and ANQGSEA. The CDR3 totals 13 residues. J lost 6 bases, V lost 4 bases, and 5 bases had no gene match. The CDR3 reads CSVGGQGAAEQYF. The CDR3 DNA reads TGCAGCGTTGGAGGACAGGGGGCGGCCGAGCAGTACTTC.